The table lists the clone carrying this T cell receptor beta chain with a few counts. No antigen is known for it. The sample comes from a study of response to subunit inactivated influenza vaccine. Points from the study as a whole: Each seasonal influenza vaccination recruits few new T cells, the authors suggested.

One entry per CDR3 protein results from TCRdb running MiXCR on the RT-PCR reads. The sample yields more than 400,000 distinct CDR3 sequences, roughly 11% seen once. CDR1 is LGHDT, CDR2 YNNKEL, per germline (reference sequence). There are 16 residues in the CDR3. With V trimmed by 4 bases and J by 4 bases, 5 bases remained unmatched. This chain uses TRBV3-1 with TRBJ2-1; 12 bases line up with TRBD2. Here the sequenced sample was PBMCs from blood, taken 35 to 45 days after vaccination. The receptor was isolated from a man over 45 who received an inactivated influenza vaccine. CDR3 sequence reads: CASSRGTSGLYNEQFF. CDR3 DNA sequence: TGTGCCAGCAGCCGTGGGACTAGCGGGCTTTACAATGAGCAGTTCTTC.